This paragraph reports one T cell receptor beta chain. At one of its ends the junction is not consistent with the germline gene, which may arise from a read error. The sample belongs to a study of T cell repertoires in cytomegalovirus infection. TCRdb re-called the reads with MiXCR, one entry per CDR3 protein. The table has 200,000 to 300,000 distinct CDR3 sequences, approximately 10% seen once. The CDR3 sequence is 13 residues long. Germline CDR1 and CDR2: SGHRS and YFSETQ. The receptor was derived from a human donor in good health (CMV status not recorded). Some clones in this sample may be carry-over from other donors' samples. Source material: PBMCs. The chain is built from TRBV5-1 and TRBJ1-1; 7 bases align to TRBD1. CDR3 loop: CASSLDRGTEAYF. The CDR3 coding sequence is TGCGCCAGCAGCTTGGACAGGGGCACTGAAGCTTACTTT.